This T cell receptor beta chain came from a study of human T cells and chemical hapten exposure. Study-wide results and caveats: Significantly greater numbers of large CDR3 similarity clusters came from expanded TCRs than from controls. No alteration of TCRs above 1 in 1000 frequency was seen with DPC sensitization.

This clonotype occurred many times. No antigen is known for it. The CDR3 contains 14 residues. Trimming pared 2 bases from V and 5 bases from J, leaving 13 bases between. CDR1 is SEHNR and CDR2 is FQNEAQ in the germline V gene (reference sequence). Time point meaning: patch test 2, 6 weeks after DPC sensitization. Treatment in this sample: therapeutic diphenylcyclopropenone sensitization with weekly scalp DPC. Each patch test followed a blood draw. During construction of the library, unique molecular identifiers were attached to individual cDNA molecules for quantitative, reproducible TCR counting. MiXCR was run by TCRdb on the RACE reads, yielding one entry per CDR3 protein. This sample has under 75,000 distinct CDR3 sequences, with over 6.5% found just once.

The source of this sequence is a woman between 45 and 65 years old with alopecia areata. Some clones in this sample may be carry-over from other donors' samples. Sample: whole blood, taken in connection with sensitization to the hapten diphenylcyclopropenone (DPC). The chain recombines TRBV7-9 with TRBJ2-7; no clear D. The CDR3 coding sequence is TGTGCCAGCAGCTTACCGGCAGAACCCCACGAGCAGTACTTC. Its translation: CASSLPAEPHEQYF.